A selection of T cell receptor beta chains follows, all from one sample in a study of blood T cell repertoires in COVID-19. TCRdb's table, derived via immunoSEQ multiplex PCR, lists solely in-frame clones and lacks some. The data show about 98,000 clones, more than 85% seen once. Input material: peripheral blood. The receptors shown here come from a man in his forties or fifties with active or convalescent COVID-19. CDR3s include the opening cysteine and the closing phenylalanine or tryptophan. Each record gives: V gene, J gene, D gene, clone size, CDR3 DNA, CDR3 protein. A D gene is named only where the DNA matches it firmly. Expanded clones get a size class; other rows say once, few or many, or leave the size out.

>TRBV6-2/TRBV6-3|TRBJ1-1|TRBD1|.
TGTGCCAGCAGCCCCCAGGGACAGGGGGATTTCTTT
CASSPQGQGDFF
>TRBV7-2|TRBJ2-7|.|few
TGTGCCAGCAGCCGGAGCTCCTACGAGCAGTACTTC
CASSRSSYEQYF
>TRBV5-1|TRBJ2-5|TRBD1|.
TGCGCCAGCAGCGGGACAGCTCAAGAGACCCAGTACTTC
CASSGTAQETQYF
>TRBV6-6|TRBJ1-1|TRBD1|.
TGTGCCAGCAGTTACGGGACAGGGAACGCTGAAGCTTTCTTT
CASSYGTGNAEAFF
>TRBV28|TRBJ1-1|TRBD1|once
TGTGCCAGCAGTTTTACCCCCCCTGGGACAGGGGGCTCGAACACTGAAGCTTTCTTT
CASSFTPPGTGGSNTEAFF
>TRBV27|TRBJ2-5|TRBD2|.
TGTGCCAGCAGTTTAAGGCTAGCGGGGGGGCGGCAAGAGACCCAGTACTTC
CASSLRLAGGRQETQYF
>TRBV15|TRBJ1-1|.|.
TGTGCCACCACAGCGCGAGGGAACACTGAAGCTTTCTTT
CATTARGNTEAFF
>TRBV15|TRBJ2-7|TRBD1|once
TGTGCCACCAGCGCCCGGGGACAGGGAATATACGAGCAGTACTTC
CATSARGQGIYEQYF
>TRBV6-1|TRBJ1-6|.|.
TGTGCCAGCAGTGAAGTTATCAGGTCACCCCTCCACTTT
CASSEVIRSPLHF
>TRBV9|TRBJ1-6|TRBD1|few
TGTGCCAGCAGCGTAGCTTGGGACAGAAATTCACCCCTCCACTTT
CASSVAWDRNSPLHF
>TRBV9|TRBJ1-3|.|.
TGTGCCAGCAGCGTAGTGAGGTCTGGAAACACCATATATTTT
CASSVVRSGNTIYF
>TRBV6-1|TRBJ2-3|.|.
TGTGCCAGCAGTGAAGGGAGTAGAACAGATACGCAGTATTTT
CASSEGSRTDTQYF
>TRBV11-2|TRBJ1-2|TRBD1|.
TGTGCCAGCAGCTTGGGACAGGAGTATGGCTACACCTTC
CASSLGQEYGYTF
>TRBV28|TRBJ1-3|.|.
TGTGCCAGCAGCCCACGCCCTTGGGGGGGGATTGGAAACACCATATATTTT
CASSPRPWGGIGNTIYF
>TRBV2|TRBJ1-2|TRBD1|.
TGTGCCAGCAGTGAGGGACAGGGTTACTACGGCTACACCTTC
CASSEGQGYYGYTF
>TRBV6-4|TRBJ1-1|TRBD1|.
TGTGCCAGCAGAGAGACAGGGGGCGGCACTGAAGCTTTCTTT
CASRETGGGTEAFF
>TRBV4-3|TRBJ1-4|TRBD1|.
TGCGCCAGCAGCGGACAGGGACCGCCTAATGAAAAACTGTTTTTT
CASSGQGPPNEKLFF
>TRBV7-8|TRBJ1-3|.|.
TGTGCCAGCAGCTTAACAGGGAATGGAAACACCATATATTTT
CASSLTGNGNTIYF
>TRBV6-6|TRBJ2-3|TRBD2|.
TGTGCCAGCAGTTACCTAGCGGGGGCAGATACGCAGTATTTT
CASSYLAGADTQYF
>TRBV28|TRBJ1-1|.|.
TGTGCCAGCCAAGCTCAGGGCCCTGAAGCTTTCTTT
CASQAQGPEAFF
>TRBV28|TRBJ1-5|TRBD1|.
TGTGCCAGCAGTCGACAGGGGTACAGCAATCAGCCCCAGCATTTT
CASSRQGYSNQPQHF
>TRBV19|TRBJ2-3|TRBD2|.
TGTGCCAGTAGTGGGGTAACTAGCGGGGGGGCAGATACGCAGTATTTT
CASSGVTSGGADTQYF
>TRBV7-9|TRBJ1-6|TRBD1|few
TGTGCCAGCAGGTCGGACAGGGCCCTTAATTCACCCCTCCACTTT
CASRSDRALNSPLHF
>TRBV7-2|TRBJ1-1|.|.
TGTGCCAGCAGTCCTAGGGGAGGTTCCGCTGAAGCTTTCTTT
CASSPRGGSAEAFF
>TRBV7-9|TRBJ1-1|TRBD1|.
TGTGCCAGCAGCCTCGTGGGACAGGGGAGGGCTGAAGCTTTCTTT
CASSLVGQGRAEAFF
>TRBV5-6|TRBJ1-1|.|.
TGTGCCAGCAGCATCCGACAGGTCCCGGTGAACACTGAAGCTTTCTTT
CASSIRQVPVNTEAFF
>TRBV7-8|TRBJ2-3|TRBD2|.
TGTGCCAGCAGCGCTTTCGGGACTACTAGCACAGATACGCAGTATTTT
CASSAFGTTSTDTQYF
>TRBV6-1|TRBJ1-6|TRBD1|.
TGTGCCAGCAGTGACGGACAGGGGAGTTATTCACCCCTCCACTTT
CASSDGQGSYSPLHF
>TRBV5-1|TRBJ2-5|.|.
TGCGCCAGCAGCTTGGCCTTACAAGAGACCCAGTACTTC
CASSLALQETQYF
>TRBV6-5|TRBJ1-5|.|.
TGTGCCAGCAGCGAGACAGGCATGGCTCAGCCCCAGCATTTT
CASSETGMAQPQHF
>TRBV19|TRBJ1-3|.|.
TGTGCCAGTATCAGTTCCTCTGGAAACACCATATATTTT
CASISSSGNTIYF
>TRBV19|TRBJ1-1|.|few
TGTGCCAGTAGTAGACATCCGAACACTGAAGCTTTCTTT
CASSRHPNTEAFF
>TRBV30|TRBJ2-1|.|.
TGTGCCTGGAGTCCCATCCGGGAGTCTGAGCAGTTCTTC
CAWSPIRESEQFF
>TRBV18|TRBJ2-6|TRBD1|.
TGTGCCAGCTCACCACCGACAGGGGGCGTCTCTGGGGCCAACGTCCTGACTTTC
CASSPPTGGVSGANVLTF
>TRBV5-1|TRBJ2-2|TRBD1|.
TGCGCCAGCAGGGACAGGGGAAACACCGGGGAGCTGTTTTTT
CASRDRGNTGELFF
>TRBV2|TRBJ2-1|TRBD2|few
TGTGCCAGCAGTGAGGTAGCGGGGGCCACGAGCTCCTACAATGAGCAGTTCTTC
CASSEVAGATSSYNEQFF
>TRBV28|TRBJ1-5|.|.
TGTGCCAGCAGAGTGGCAGGGCGCAATCAGCCCCAGCATTTT
CASRVAGRNQPQHF
>TRBV6-6|TRBJ1-5|TRBD1|.
TGTGCCAGCAGCCACCCCGGGACAGGACGGGATCAGCCCCAGCATTTT
CASSHPGTGRDQPQHF
>TRBV6-5|TRBJ2-5|TRBD2|.
TGTGCCAGCAGCACGGGGGGGACCCAGTACTTC
CASSTGGTQYF
>TRBV5-8|TRBJ2-3|.|.
TGTGCCAGCAGCTCAGGACACACCACAGATACGCAGTATTTT
CASSSGHTTDTQYF